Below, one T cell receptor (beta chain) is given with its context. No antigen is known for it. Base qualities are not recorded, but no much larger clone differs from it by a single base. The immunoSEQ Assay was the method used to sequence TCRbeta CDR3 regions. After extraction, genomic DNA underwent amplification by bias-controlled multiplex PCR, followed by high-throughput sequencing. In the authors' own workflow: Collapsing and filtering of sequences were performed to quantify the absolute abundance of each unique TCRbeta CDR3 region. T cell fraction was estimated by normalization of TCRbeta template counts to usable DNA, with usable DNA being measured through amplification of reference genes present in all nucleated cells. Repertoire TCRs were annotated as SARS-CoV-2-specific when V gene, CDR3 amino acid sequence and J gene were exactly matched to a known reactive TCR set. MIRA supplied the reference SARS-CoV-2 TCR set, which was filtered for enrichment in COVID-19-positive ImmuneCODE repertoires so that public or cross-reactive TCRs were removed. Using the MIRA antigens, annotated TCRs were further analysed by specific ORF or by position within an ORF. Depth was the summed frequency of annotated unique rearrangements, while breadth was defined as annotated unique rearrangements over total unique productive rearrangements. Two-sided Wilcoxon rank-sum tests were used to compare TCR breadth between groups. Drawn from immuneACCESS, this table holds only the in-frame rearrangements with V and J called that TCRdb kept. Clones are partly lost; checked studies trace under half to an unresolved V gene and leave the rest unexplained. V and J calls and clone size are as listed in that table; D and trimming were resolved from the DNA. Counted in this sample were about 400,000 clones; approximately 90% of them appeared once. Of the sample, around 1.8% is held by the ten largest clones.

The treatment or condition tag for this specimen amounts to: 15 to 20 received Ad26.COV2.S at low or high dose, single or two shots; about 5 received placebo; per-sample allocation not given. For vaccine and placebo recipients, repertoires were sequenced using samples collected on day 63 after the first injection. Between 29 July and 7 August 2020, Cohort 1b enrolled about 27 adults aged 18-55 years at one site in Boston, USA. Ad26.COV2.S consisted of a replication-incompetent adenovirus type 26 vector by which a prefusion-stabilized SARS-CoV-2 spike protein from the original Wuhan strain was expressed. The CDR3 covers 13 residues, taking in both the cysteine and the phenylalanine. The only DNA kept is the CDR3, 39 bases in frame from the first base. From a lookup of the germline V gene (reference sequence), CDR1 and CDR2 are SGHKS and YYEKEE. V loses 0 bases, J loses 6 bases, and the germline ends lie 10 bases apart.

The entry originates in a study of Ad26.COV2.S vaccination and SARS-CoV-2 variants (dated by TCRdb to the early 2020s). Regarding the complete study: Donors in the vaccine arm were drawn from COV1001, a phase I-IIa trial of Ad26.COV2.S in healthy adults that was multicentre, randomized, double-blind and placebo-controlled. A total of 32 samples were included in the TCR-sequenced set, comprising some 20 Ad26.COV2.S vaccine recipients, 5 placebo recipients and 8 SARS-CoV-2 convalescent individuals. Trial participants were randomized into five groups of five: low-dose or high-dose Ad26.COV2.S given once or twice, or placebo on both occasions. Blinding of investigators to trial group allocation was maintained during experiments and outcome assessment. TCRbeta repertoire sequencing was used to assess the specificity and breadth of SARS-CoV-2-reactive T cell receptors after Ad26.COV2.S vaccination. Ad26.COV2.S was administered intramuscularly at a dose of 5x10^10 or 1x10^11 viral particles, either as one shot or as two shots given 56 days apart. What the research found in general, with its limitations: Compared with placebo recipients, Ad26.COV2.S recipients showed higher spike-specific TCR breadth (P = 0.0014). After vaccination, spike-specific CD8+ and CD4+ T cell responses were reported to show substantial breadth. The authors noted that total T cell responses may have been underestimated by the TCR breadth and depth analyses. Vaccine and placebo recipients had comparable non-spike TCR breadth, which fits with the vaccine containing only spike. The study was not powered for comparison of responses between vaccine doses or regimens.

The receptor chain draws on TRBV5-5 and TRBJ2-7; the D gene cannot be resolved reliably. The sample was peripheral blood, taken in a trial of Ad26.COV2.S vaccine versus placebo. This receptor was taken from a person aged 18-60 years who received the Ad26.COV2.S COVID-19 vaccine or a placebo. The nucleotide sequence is TGTGCCAGCAGCTTGGAGGCCATACGCGAGCAGTACTTC. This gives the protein CASSLEAIREQYF.